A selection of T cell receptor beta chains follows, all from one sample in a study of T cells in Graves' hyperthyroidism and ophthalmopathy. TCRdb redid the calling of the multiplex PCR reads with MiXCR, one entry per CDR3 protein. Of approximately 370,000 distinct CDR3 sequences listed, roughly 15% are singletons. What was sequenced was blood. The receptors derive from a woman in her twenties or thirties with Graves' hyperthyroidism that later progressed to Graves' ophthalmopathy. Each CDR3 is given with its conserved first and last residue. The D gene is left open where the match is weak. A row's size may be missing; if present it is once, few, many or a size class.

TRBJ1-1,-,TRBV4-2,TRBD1,TGTGCCAGCAGCCAAGGACCTTTCGACAGGGCAGACATGAACACTGAAGCTTTCTTT,CASSQGPFDRADMNTEAFF
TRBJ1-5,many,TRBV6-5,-,TGTGCCAGCAGTTACTCTGCCACTCAGCCCCAGCATTTT,CASSYSATQPQHF
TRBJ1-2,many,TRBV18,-,TGTGCCAGCTCACCCCTGCCGGGATCAAACTATGGCTACACCTTC,CASSPLPGSNYGYTF
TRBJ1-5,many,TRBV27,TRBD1,TGTGCCAGCAGATCCGGGACAGGGGGTCAGCCCCAGCATTTT,CASRSGTGGQPQHF
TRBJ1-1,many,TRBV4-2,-,TGTGCCAGCAGCCAAGTGGGGGCAGGGGTGATAGGCACTGAAGCTTTCTTT,CASSQVGAGVIGTEAFF
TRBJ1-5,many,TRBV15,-,TGTGCCACCAGCCCGCGGGGGGACAATCAGCCCCAGCATTTT,CATSPRGDNQPQHF
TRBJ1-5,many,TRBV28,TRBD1,TGTGCCAGCGGCTCGGACAGGGGCGCTCAGCCCCAGCATTTT,CASGSDRGAQPQHF
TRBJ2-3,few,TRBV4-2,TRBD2,TGTGCCAGCAGCCAAGTTATGGCGGGGGGTGACACAGATACGCAGTATTTT,CASSQVMAGGDTDTQYF
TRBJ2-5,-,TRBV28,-,TGTGCCAGCAAATCATCTGGGACGGCGGGAACCCAAGAGACCCAGTACTTC,CASKSSGTAGTQETQYF
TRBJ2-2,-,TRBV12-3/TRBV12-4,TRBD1,TGTGCCAGCAACAAATTGGGGACAGGGAACACCGGGGAGCTGTTTTTT,CASNKLGTGNTGELFF
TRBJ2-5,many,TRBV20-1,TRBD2,TGCAGTGCTACCCCGGGGGGGCCTAGAGAGACCCAGTACTTC,CSATPGGPRETQYF
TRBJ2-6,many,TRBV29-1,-,TGCAGCGTCCGGGACCCACGCTCTGGGGCCAACGTCCTGACTTTC,CSVRDPRSGANVLTF
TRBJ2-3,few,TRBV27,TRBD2,TGTGCCAGCAGTTCCGGACTAGCGGGAGTTTTCGATACGCAGTATTTT,CASSSGLAGVFDTQYF
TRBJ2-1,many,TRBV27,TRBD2,TGTGCCAGCAGTTCCTCAGCGGGGAACTCCTACAATGAGCAGTTCTTC,CASSSSAGNSYNEQFF
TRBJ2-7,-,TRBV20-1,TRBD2,TGCAGTGCTAAGGACCGACTAGCGCGGTACGAGCAGTACTTC,CSAKDRLARYEQYF
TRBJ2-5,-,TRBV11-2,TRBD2,TGTGCCAGCAGCTCTTGGACTAGCGGACAAGAGACCCAGTACTTC,CASSSWTSGQETQYF
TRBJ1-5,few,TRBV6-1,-,TGTGCCAGCAGTGATAACAGGCCGCCCCAGCATTTT,CASSDNRPPQHF
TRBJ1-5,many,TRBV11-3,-,TGTGCCAGCAGCTCCGTCGGCGGATTCGGGCAGCCCCAGCATTTT,CASSSVGGFGQPQHF
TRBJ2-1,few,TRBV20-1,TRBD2,TGCAGTGCTAGAGATCGACCGGGACTAGGCAATGAGCAGTTCTTC,CSARDRPGLGNEQFF